This passage covers 27 T cell receptor beta chains from one sample sequenced in a study of a mutant IDH1 vaccine in newly diagnosed glioma. As to time point: week 35, safety follow-up. Topical imiquimod was applied with each vaccine dose, which held 300 ug of mutant IDH1 20-mer peptide. Their recognized antigens are unknown. The table came from immunoSEQ multiplex PCR; TCRdb's copy has only in-frame clones and leaves some out. The data contain tens of thousands of clones, around 81% of them singletons. The sample consisted of PBMCs, taken from a glioma patient whose treatment included an IDH1 peptide vaccine. These receptors came from a man between 40 and 49 years old with glioma.

The rearrangement uses TRBV19 and TRBJ2-5; 10 bases align to TRBD2. With 6 bases clipped from V and 4 bases from J, the junction kept 8 bases outside the gene matches. There are 15 residues in the CDR3. Germline V gene lookup returns CDR1 LNHDA and CDR2 SQIVND (reference sequence). The CDR3 is CASRVGLAVRETQYF. The CDR3, as DNA: TGTGCCAGTAGAGTCGGACTAGCGGTTAGAGAGACCCAGTACTTC.

V usage is TRBV28 and J usage is TRBJ2-5; 7 bases are shared with TRBD2. Germline V CDR1 and CDR2: MDHEN, SYDVKM. V lost 4 bases and J lost 4; bases outside the gene matches: 12. This CDR3 has 16 residues. In DNA, the CDR3 is TGTGCCAGCAGTTGGGAGGGGTCCGCTGGGCGAGAGACCCAGTACTTC. This sequence encodes CASSWEGSAGRETQYF.

V gene TRBV2 combines with J gene TRBJ2-7; the D gene is possibly TRBD1 (6 bases). V lost 6 bases and J 6 bases, leaving 12 bases between the germline ends. CDR1 is SNHLY and CDR2 is FYNNEI in the germline V gene. The CDR3 consists of 12 residues. CDR3 bases: TGTGCCAGCAGCTCAGGGGTTGTCGAGCAGTACTTC. Protein sequence: CASSSGVVEQYF.

The chain links TRBV14 to TRBJ1-1, with no clear D. Per germline, CDR1 SGHDN and CDR2 FVKESK. The V and J ends lost 1 base and 7 bases respectively, with 10 bases between them. The CDR3 sequence is 13 residues long. In DNA, the CDR3 is TGTGCCAGCAGCCAAGTCCTAGGTTTTGAAGCTTTCTTT. Translation: CASSQVLGFEAFF.

V and J are TRBV30 and TRBJ1-5; D remains unclear. With 4 bases removed from V and 3 bases from J, the gap between germline ends came to 10 bases. Germline V gene sequence: CDR1 GTSNPN, CDR2 SVGIG (reference sequence). The CDR3 consists of 13 residues. The CDR3 bases are TGTGCCTGGAAATCGAGGCACAATCAGCCCCAGCATTTT. Amino acid sequence: CAWKSRHNQPQHF.

The V call is TRBV7-8, the J call TRBJ2-3, with D possibly TRBD2 on 6 matching bases. There are 15 residues in the CDR3. The ends were cut back, 6 bases at V and 3 bases at J, with 16 bases in the middle. Germline-derived CDR1 and CDR2 are SGHVS and FQNEAQ. The chain's CDR3 is CASREGREYTDTQYF. For the CDR3, the DNA is TGTGCCAGCAGGGAGGGCAGGGAATATACAGATACGCAGTATTTT.

The J gene is TRBJ2-7, the V gene TRBV7-8; TRBD1 is a possible D gene (6 bases). CDR1 and CDR2 (germline): SGHVS, FQNEAQ. Trimming pared 3 bases from V and 0 bases from J, leaving 18 bases between. This CDR3 spans 17 amino acids. This CDR3 is CASSFPLTDSSSYEQYF. The CDR3 DNA is TGTGCCAGCAGCTTTCCCTTGACGGACAGCAGCTCCTACGAGCAGTACTTC.

The chain is built from TRBV2 and TRBJ2-1; 8 bases are shared with TRBD1. CDR1 and CDR2 (germline): SNHLY, FYNNEI. Trimming at V came to 8 bases and at J to 1 base, leaving 4 bases not matched to a gene. The CDR3 totals 14 residues. CDR3 nucleotides: TGTGCCAGCCTAGACAGGGGATCCTACAATGAGCAGTTCTTC. It is translated as CASLDRGSYNEQFF.

The rearrangement uses TRBV7-9 and TRBJ1-2; D is unresolved. There are 14 residues in the CDR3. CDR1 is SEHNR, CDR2 FQNEAQ, per germline (reference sequence). V was clipped by 1 base and J by 4 bases, with 10 bases between them. The CDR3 DNA reads TGTGCCAGCAGCTTAGACGGAATTCTCTATGGCTACACCTTC. This gives the protein CASSLDGILYGYTF.

J is TRBJ2-7 and V is TRBV6-6; 8 nucleotides align to TRBD2. This CDR3 has 12 amino acids. Losses at the gene ends were 2 bases for V and 9 bases for J; bases not matched to a gene: 3. Germline V CDR1 and CDR2: MNHNY, SVGAGI (reference sequence). DNA for the CDR3: TGTGCCAGCAGTTACGATCGGGGGGGGCAGTACTTC. Its translation: CASSYDRGGQYF.

The V call is TRBV19, the J call TRBJ2-4; D possibly corresponds to TRBD1 (6 bases). CDR3 size: 13 residues. Germline V gene sequence: CDR1 LNHDA, CDR2 SQIVND (reference sequence). The V end was cut by 6 bases, the J end by 10 bases, with 16 bases between. CDR3 sequence (DNA): TGTGCCAGTAGCAGACCTGGACAGCATATTCAGTACTTC. This encodes CASSRPGQHIQYF.

V is TRBV27 and J is TRBJ1-2, with 8 bases identical to TRBD1. Germline values: CDR1 MNHEY, CDR2 SMNVEV (reference sequence). This CDR3 region has 15 residues. The ends lost 5 bases at V and 4 bases at J; junction bases unmatched: 9. DNA of the CDR3: TGTGCCAGCAGTCCCGGGGACAGGAGGTTCTATGGCTACACCTTC. The encoded protein is CASSPGDRRFYGYTF.

This chain connects TRBV19 to TRBJ2-6; 9 bases fit TRBD1. J was trimmed by 4 bases and V by 4 bases; bases with no gene match: 8. Germline-derived CDR1 and CDR2 are LNHDA and SQIVND (reference sequence). This CDR3 spans 17 amino acids. As DNA, the CDR3 is TGTGCCAGTAGTACCAGGGACAGGGTGGCCGGGGCCAACGTCCTGACTTTC. This translates into CASSTRDRVAGANVLTF.

The chain couples TRBV9 to TRBJ2-7; 8 bases are a match to TRBD1. Germline trimming cut 4 bases from V and 2 bases from J; bases unmatched to any gene: 8. The CDR3 is 15 residues long. CDR1 and CDR2 from the germline V gene are SGDLS and YYNGEE. The CDR3 is CASSTRQGWAYEQYF. The CDR3 nucleotides read TGTGCCAGCAGCACCCGACAGGGGTGGGCCTACGAGCAGTACTTC.

The chain couples TRBV18 to TRBJ1-4; D is unclear. This CDR3 has 15 amino acids. Germline V gene data show CDR1 as KGHSH and CDR2 as LQKENI. V lost 3 bases to trimming and J lost 2 bases, with 10 bases between them. CDR3 coding DNA: TGTGCCAGCTCACCGTCCCTGGGCACTAATGAAAAACTGTTTTTT. This encodes CASSPSLGTNEKLFF. The full variable domain, rest sourced from reference TRBV18 and TRBJ1-4, is NAGVMQNPRHLVRRRGQEARLRCSPMKGHSHVYWYRQLPEEGLKFMVYLQKENIIDESGMPKERFSAEFPKEGPSILRIQQVVRGDSAAYFCASSPSLGTNEKLFFGSGTQLSVL.

The genes are TRBV9 and TRBJ2-5; D possibly corresponds to TRBD1 (5 bases). The ends were cut back, 2 bases at V and 1 base at J, with 12 bases in the middle. The CDR3 has 15 residues. Germline V gene sequence: CDR1 SGDLS, CDR2 YYNGEE. The chain's CDR3 is CASSVVWGSQETQYF. CDR3 DNA: TGTGCCAGCAGCGTGGTCTGGGGCAGCCAAGAGACCCAGTACTTC.

This clone was counted between two and nine times. J is TRBJ1-2 and V is TRBV7-2; D remains ambiguous. In germline, CDR1 is SGHTA, CDR2 FQGNSA. Trimming took 0 bases from V and 1 from J, leaving 15 bases between them. This CDR3 has 17 residues. The CDR3: CASSLALSWSSNYGYTF. The CDR3 nucleotides read TGTGCCAGCAGCTTAGCGCTAAGTTGGTCCAGTAACTATGGCTACACCTTC. The variable domain in full, completed from reference TRBV7-2 and TRBJ1-2, reads GAGVSQSPSNKVTEKGKDVELRCDPISGHTALYWYRQSLGQGLEFLIYFQGNSAPDKSGLPSDRFSAERTGGSVSTLTIQRTQQEDSAVYLCASSLALSWSSNYGYTFGSGTRLTVV.

The chain recombines TRBV5-4 with TRBJ2-1, with TRBD2 matching 7 bases. V lost 4 bases and J lost 2; bases outside the gene matches: 9. Germline assignment: CDR1 SGHNT and CDR2 YYREEE (reference sequence). This CDR3 spans 16 amino acids. This CDR3 is CASSPGSGMPYNEQFF. DNA for the CDR3: TGTGCCAGCAGCCCAGGGAGCGGGATGCCCTACAATGAGCAGTTCTTC.

This rearrangement joins TRBV11-2 to TRBJ2-6; D possibly corresponds to TRBD2 (5 bases). The V end was cut by 5 bases, the J end by 2 bases, with 19 bases between. Germline V CDR1 and CDR2: SGHAT, FQNNGV. This CDR3 has 18 amino acids. CDR3: CASSPTPSMRAGANVLTF. The CDR3 DNA follows: TGTGCCAGCAGCCCCACCCCTAGCATGCGGGCTGGGGCCAACGTCCTGACTTTC. The full variable domain, rest sourced from reference TRBV11-2 and TRBJ2-6, is EAGVAQSPRYKIIEKRQSVAFWCNPISGHATLYWYQQILGQGPKLLIQFQNNGVVDDSQLPKDRFSAERLKGVDSTLKIQPAKLEDSAVYLCASSPTPSMRAGANVLTFGAGSRLTVL.

The chain joins TRBV7-3 to TRBJ2-1, with TRBD2 identical over 8 bases. CDR1 is SGHTA, CDR2 FQGTGA, per germline. The CDR3 length is 14 residues. V dropped 5 bases and J dropped 3; count of bases not matched to a gene: 3. The CDR3 DNA is TGTGCCAGCAGCCCGGGACTAGGCTACAATGAGCAGTTCTTC. It specifies CASSPGLGYNEQFF.

This clone was counted a few times. The chain combines TRBV7-2 with TRBJ1-4; 8 bases fit TRBD1. After removal of 4 bases from V and 4 bases from J, the junction contained 5 bases not matched to a gene. CDR3 size: 15 residues. Germline-derived CDR1 and CDR2 are SGHTA and FQGNSA. CDR3 amino acids: CASSSRTGNNEKLFF. The CDR3 nucleotides are TGTGCCAGCAGCTCGAGGACAGGGAATAATGAAAAACTGTTTTTT.

V usage is TRBV15 and J usage is TRBJ2-5; 9 positions match TRBD1. The J call may not be correct, given that the DNA end is closer to TRBJ2-7. Germline V CDR1 and CDR2: LNHNV, YYDKDF (reference sequence). This CDR3 spans 14 amino acids. This chain's CDR3 is CATSRRDRANEQYF. In DNA form, the CDR3 reads TGTGCCACCAGCAGGAGGGACAGGGCCAACGAGCAGTACTTC.

This rearrangement joins TRBV5-1 to TRBJ1-3; D gene ambiguous. This CDR3 has 15 amino acids. V lost 1 base, J lost 1 base, and 9 bases lay in between. CDR1 is SGHRS, CDR2 YFSETQ, per germline. CDR3 DNA: TGCGCCAGCAGCTTGAGGTCTGGGTCTGGAAACACCATATATTTT. It specifies CASSLRSGSGNTIYF.

The chain recombines TRBV5-6 with TRBJ1-1; 9 nucleotides align to TRBD1. The germline V gene encodes CDR1 SGHDT and CDR2 YYEEEE. Germline trimming cut 0 bases from V and 5 bases from J; bases unmatched to any gene: 8. The CDR3 spans 16 residues. The CDR3 DNA follows: TGTGCCAGCAGCTTGGCGTTCGCGACAGGGGGGACTGAAGCTTTCTTT. Amino acids: CASSLAFATGGTEAFF.

The rearrangement joins TRBV25-1 to TRBJ2-2, with no clear D. Per germline, CDR1 MGHDK and CDR2 SYGVNS. The CDR3 spans 12 residues. V lost 5 bases, J lost 7 bases, and 8 bases lay in between. CDR3 DNA: TGTGCCAGCAGTTTGACACACGGGGAGCTGTTTTTT. Translating it yields CASSLTHGELFF.

This chain joins TRBV28 and TRBJ1-3; D not certain. Germline V CDR1 and CDR2: MDHEN, SYDVKM. This CDR3 is built from 11 residues. Deletions cut 7 bases from V and 4 bases from J, with 5 bases between. CDR3 sequence: CASTPGNTIYF. The CDR3 region has the DNA TGTGCCAGCACCCCGGGAAACACCATATATTTT.

This clone was counted between two and nine times. The sample carries other DNA sequences with the same CDR3. The chain links TRBV2 to TRBJ2-1; possible D gene TRBD2, 5 bases. The V gene lost 4 bases and the J gene lost 4 bases, with 8 bases spanning the gap. The V gene's germline CDR1 is SNHLY and CDR2 FYNNEI. The CDR3 extends over 13 amino acids. The DNA of the CDR3 is TGTGCCAGCAGTGGAGGGCAATACAATGAGCAGTTCTTC. Encoded protein: CASSGGQYNEQFF.